The 2 T cell receptor beta chains reported below all come from one sample, sequenced in a study of shared clonotypes between healthy human individuals. TCRdb's copy holds only in-frame clones and misses some; the assay was immunoSEQ multiplex PCR. The table shows roughly 2.6 million clones, with around 94% occurring only once. Sequenced material: naive CD4+ T cells sorted from blood. Noted subset: CD45RA+ positively selected. The receptor set was obtained from a man aged 18 to 29 in good health.

This rearrangement joins TRBV2 to TRBJ2-1; D is perhaps TRBD1 (6 bases). CDR1 is SNHLY, CDR2 FYNNEI, per germline. The V end lost 5 bases, the J end lost 2 bases, and 13 bases lay between the germline ends. This CDR3 comprises 15 residues. For the CDR3, the DNA is TGTGCCAGCAGTCCCACAGGGCAGCCCTACAATGAGCAGTTCTTC. Its translation is CASSPTGQPYNEQFF. The whole variable domain, remainder taken from reference TRBV2 and TRBJ2-1, is EPEVTQTPSHQVTQMGQEVILRCVPISNHLYFYWYRQILGQKVEFLVSFYNNEISEKSEIFDDQFSVERPDGSNFTLKIRSTKLEDSAMYFCASSPTGQPYNEQFFGPGTRLTVL.

The chain recombines TRBV29-1 with TRBJ2-2; no clear D gene. The germline V gene encodes CDR1 SQVTM and CDR2 ANQGSEA. The CDR3 contains 13 residues. V lost 8 bases, J lost 0 bases, and 10 bases lay in between. The CDR3 region has the DNA TGCAGCATTTCGACGGCGAACACCGGGGAGCTGTTTTTT. Protein sequence: CSISTANTGELFF.